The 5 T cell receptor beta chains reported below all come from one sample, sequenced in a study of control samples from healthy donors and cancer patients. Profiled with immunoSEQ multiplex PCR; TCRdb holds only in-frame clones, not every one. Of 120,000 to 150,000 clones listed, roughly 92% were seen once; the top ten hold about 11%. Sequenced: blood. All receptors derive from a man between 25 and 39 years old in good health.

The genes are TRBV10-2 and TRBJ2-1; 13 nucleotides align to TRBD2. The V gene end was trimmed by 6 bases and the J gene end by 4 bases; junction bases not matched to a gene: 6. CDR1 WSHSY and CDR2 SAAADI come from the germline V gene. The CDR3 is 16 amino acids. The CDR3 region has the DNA TGCGCCAGCAGAGAGGGACTAGCGGGATTATACAATGAGCAGTTCTTC. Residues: CASREGLAGLYNEQFF.

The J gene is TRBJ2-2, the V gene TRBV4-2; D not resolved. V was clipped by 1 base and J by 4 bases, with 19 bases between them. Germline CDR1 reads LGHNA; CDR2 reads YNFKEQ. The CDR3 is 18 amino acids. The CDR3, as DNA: TGTGCCAGCAGCCAAGTTGGCTCCTCCACAGTAGGCACCGGGGAGCTGTTTTTT. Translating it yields CASSQVGSSTVGTGELFF.

CDR3 residues: CASSHHGQGKGSPLHF. CDR3 in DNA: TGTGCCAGCAGCCACCACGGACAGGGGAAAGGGTCACCCCTCCACTTT. The chain uses TRBV3-1 (or the pseudogene TRBV3-2) and TRBJ1-6; the match to TRBD1 covers 9 bases. This CDR3 is built from 16 residues. The germline CDR1 and CDR2 sequences are LGHDT and YNNKEL (reference sequence). J lost 10 bases, V lost 3 bases, and 10 bases had no gene match.

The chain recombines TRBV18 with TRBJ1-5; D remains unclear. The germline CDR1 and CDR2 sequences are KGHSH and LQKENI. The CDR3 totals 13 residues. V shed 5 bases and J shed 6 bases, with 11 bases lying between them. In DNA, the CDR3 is TGTGCCAGCTCATGGTCCGGTAGTCAGCCCCAGCATTTT. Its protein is CASSWSGSQPQHF. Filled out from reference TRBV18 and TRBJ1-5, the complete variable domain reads NAGVMQNPRHLVRRRGQEARLRCSPMKGHSHVYWYRQLPEEGLKFMVYLQKENIIDESGMPKERFSAEFPKEGPSILRIQQVVRGDSAAYFCASSWSGSQPQHFGDGTRLSIL.

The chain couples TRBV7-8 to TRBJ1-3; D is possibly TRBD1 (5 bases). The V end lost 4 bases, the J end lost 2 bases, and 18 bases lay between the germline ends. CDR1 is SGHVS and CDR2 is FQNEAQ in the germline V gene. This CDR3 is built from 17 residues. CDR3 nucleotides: TGTGCCAGCAGCTCACCTCTCCAGGGAGGGACTGGAAACACCATATATTTT. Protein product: CASSSPLQGGTGNTIYF.